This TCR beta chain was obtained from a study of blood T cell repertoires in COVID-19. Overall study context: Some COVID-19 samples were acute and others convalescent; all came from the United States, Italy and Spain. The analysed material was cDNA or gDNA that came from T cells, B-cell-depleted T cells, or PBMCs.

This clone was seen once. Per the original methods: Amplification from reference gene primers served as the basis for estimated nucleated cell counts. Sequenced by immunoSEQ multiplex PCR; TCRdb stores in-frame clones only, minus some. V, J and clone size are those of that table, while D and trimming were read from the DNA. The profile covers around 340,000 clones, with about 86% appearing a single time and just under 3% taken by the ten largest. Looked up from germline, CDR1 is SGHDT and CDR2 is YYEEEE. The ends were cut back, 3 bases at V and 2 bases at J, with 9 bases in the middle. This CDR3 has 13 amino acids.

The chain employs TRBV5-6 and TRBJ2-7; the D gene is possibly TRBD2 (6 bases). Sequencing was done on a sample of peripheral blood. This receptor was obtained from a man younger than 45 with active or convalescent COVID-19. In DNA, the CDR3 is TGTGCCAGCAGCTCCGGGAGTCCCTACGAGCAGTACTTC. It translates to CASSSGSPYEQYF.